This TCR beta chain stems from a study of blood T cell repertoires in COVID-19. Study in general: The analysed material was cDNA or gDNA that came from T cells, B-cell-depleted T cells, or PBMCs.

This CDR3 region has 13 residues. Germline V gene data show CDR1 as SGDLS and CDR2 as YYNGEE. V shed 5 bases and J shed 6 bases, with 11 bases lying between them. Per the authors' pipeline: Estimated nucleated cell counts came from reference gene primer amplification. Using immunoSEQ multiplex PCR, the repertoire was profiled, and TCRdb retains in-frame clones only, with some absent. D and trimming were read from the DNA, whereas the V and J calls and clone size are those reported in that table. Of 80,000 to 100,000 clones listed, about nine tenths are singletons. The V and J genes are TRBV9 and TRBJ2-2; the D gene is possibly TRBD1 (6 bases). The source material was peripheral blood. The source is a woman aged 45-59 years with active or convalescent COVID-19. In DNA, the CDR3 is TGTGCCAGCAGGGGGGCGCGGCCCGGGGAGCTGTTTTTT. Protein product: CASRGARPGELFF.